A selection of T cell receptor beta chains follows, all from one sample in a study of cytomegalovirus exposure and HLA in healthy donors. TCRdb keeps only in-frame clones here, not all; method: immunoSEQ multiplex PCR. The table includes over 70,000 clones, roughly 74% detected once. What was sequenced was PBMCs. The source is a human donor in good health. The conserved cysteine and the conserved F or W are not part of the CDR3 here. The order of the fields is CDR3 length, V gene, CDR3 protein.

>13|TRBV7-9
ASSPGLQTYNEQF
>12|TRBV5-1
ASSLDRANTEAF
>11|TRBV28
ASSFSQGYGYT
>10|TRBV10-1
ASSDGSYEQY
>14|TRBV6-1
ASSEGGTGYFYRQF
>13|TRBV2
ASSPNLAGAGEQY
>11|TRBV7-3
ASSLGTEETQY
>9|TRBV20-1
SARRGGEAF
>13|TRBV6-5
ASGRERGRNEKLF
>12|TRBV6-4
ASSDSGENGELF
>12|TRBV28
ASSWTVSNQPQH
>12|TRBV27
ASSLSGVGTEAF
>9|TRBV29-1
SVDSAYEQY
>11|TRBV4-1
ASSLYWRGKQF
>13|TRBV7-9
ASSLVGSYSSEQY
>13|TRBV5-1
ASSLHWQGMETQY
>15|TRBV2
ASSEAGRAGGGETQY
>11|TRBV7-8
ASSPTGAGSQH
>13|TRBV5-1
ASSFGTGAFNEQY
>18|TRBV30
AWSVLGLDTSGTNTGELF
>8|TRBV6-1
ASSDREQY
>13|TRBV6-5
ASSYSAGSPYEQY
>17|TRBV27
ASSLSEGTSGSSYNEQF
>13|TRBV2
ASRATGLAGGTQY
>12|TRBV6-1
ASSVGQDPYEQY
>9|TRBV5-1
ASSFGYEQY
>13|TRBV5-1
ASSSSPGQPYGYT